This T cell receptor beta chain was observed in a study of T cell repertoires in cytomegalovirus infection. Study-wide results and limits: The cumulative frequency of public TCR beta families identified carriers of CMV plus the relevant HLA.

This clonotype was recorded many times. The antigen is unknown. In TCRdb, the reads were re-called with MiXCR into one record per CDR3 protein. The sample includes over 450,000 distinct CDR3 sequences, over 9% of them seen just once. This CDR3 is built from 12 residues. Germline V CDR1 and CDR2: SQVTM, ANQGSEA. V was pared by 0 bases and J by 7 bases, with 9 bases between. The rearrangement joins TRBV29-1 to TRBJ1-1, with D unresolved. The TCR sequence derives from a human donor in good health (CMV status not recorded). Some clones in this sample may be carry-over from other donors' samples. The source material was PBMCs. CDR3: CSVEDRGSEAFF. CDR3 nucleotides: TGCAGCGTTGAAGATCGAGGTAGTGAAGCTTTCTTT.